This T cell receptor (beta chain) was retrieved from a study of blood T cell repertoires in COVID-19. Study information: Spain, Italy and the United States supplied samples that represented acute and convalescent COVID-19.

This clone was seen a single time. Trimming stripped 4 bases from V and 2 bases from J, with 12 bases between. The CDR3 contains 15 residues. The V gene's germline CDR1 is SGHDT and CDR2 YYEEEE. In the source study's methods: Estimation of nucleated cell counts was performed using reference gene primer amplification. Using immunoSEQ multiplex PCR, the repertoire was profiled, and TCRdb retains in-frame clones only, with some absent. V, J and clone size are those of that table, while D and trimming were read from the DNA. This table holds approximately 200,000 clones, around 83% found once. The chain joins TRBV5-6 to TRBJ2-2, with D perhaps matching TRBD1 (5 bases). The clonotype comes from a woman aged 50 to 60 with acute or convalescent COVID-19. Source material: peripheral blood. In DNA form, the CDR3 reads TGTGCCAGCAGCAAAGCCGACAGAAACACCGGGGAGCTGTTTTTT. It encodes CASSKADRNTGELFF.